What follows are 10 T cell receptor beta chains derived from one specimen sequenced in a study of graft-versus-host responses after intestinal transplantation. Using immunoSEQ multiplex PCR, the repertoire was profiled, and TCRdb retains in-frame clones only, with some absent. The sample has 75,000 to 90,000 clones; about 89% are singletons. Their specific antigens are unknown. The material sequenced was unstimulated CD4+ T cells sorted from spleen or lymph node cells, taken before intestinal transplant. These receptors originate from a human donor who received an intestinal transplant.

This chain uses TRBV29-1 with TRBJ2-1; a weak D match, TRBD1 (6 bases). Germline CDR1 is SQVTM and CDR2 is ANQGSEA. CDR3 length: 15 residues. Trimming stripped 2 bases from V and 1 base from J, with 12 bases between. The CDR3 loop is CSVESDRSSYNEQFF. The DNA of the CDR3 is TGCAGCGTTGAAAGCGACAGGTCGTCCTACAATGAGCAGTTCTTC.

The chain recombines TRBV9 with TRBJ1-1; TRBD1 might be the D (6 bases). The V end lost 2 bases, the J end lost 4 bases, and 9 bases lay between the germline ends. The CDR3 runs to 13 residues. Germline loops: CDR1 SGDLS, CDR2 YYNGEE. CDR3 sequence reads: CASSVQGPTEAFF. Written as DNA, the CDR3 is TGTGCCAGCAGCGTCCAGGGGCCCACTGAAGCTTTCTTT. The whole variable domain, remainder taken from reference TRBV9 and TRBJ1-1, is DSGVTQTPKHLITATGQRVTLRCSPRSGDLSVYWYQQSLDQGLQFLIQYYNGEERAKGNILERFSAQQFPDLHSELNLSSLELGDSALYFCASSVQGPTEAFFGQGTRLTVV.

This chain links TRBV6-1 with TRBJ2-7; D possibly corresponds to TRBD1 (6 bases). The V end lost 8 bases, the J end lost 3 bases, and 20 bases lay between the germline ends. Germline values: CDR1 MNHNS, CDR2 SASEGT. There are 15 residues in the CDR3. CDR3 protein: CASRRYREGDYEQYF. The CDR3 DNA reads TGTGCCAGCCGAAGGTACAGGGAAGGGGACTACGAGCAGTACTTC.

The chain recombines TRBV6-6 with TRBJ2-7, with D possibly matching TRBD1 (6 bases). Deletions cut 5 bases from V and 4 bases from J, with 18 bases between. Germline loops: CDR1 MNHNY, CDR2 SVGAGI (reference sequence). The CDR3 loop spans 15 amino acids. For the CDR3, the DNA is TGTGCCAGCAGTGGACGACAGGTAGCCGCGTACGAGCAGTACTTC. This codes for CASSGRQVAAYEQYF.

This chain joins TRBV9 and TRBJ1-6, with D unclear. V shed 0 bases and J shed 9 bases, with 7 bases lying between them. From germline, CDR1 is SGDLS and CDR2 YYNGEE. The length of the CDR3 is 13 residues. The CDR3 spells CASSVAFGSPLHF. The DNA for the CDR3 is TGTGCCAGCAGCGTAGCTTTCGGTTCACCCCTCCACTTT.

The V gene is TRBV27, the J gene TRBJ2-4; D call uncertain. Trimming shortened V by 0 bases and J by 5 bases, and 8 bases separated the two germline ends. CDR1 and CDR2 from the germline V gene are MNHEY and SMNVEV (reference sequence). The CDR3 spans 14 residues. The CDR3 protein is CASSLSLTENIQYF. Here the CDR3 DNA reads TGTGCCAGCAGTTTATCCCTCACAGAAAACATTCAGTACTTC.

This chain joins TRBV7-8 and TRBJ1-5; maybe TRBD1 (5 bases). Per germline, CDR1 SGHVS and CDR2 FQNEAQ. This CDR3 is built from 16 residues. Trimming pared 3 bases from V and 3 bases from J, leaving 15 bases between. This CDR3 is CASSLEGWVNNQPQHF. The CDR3, as DNA: TGTGCCAGCAGCTTGGAGGGGTGGGTCAACAATCAGCCCCAGCATTTT.

This chain uses TRBV28 with TRBJ2-1; TRBD2 agrees at 12 bases. The CDR3 length is 19 residues. CDR1 MDHEN and CDR2 SYDVKM come from the germline V gene. The J segment lost 2 bases and the V segment lost 2 bases, leaving 10 bases of the junction unmatched. For the CDR3, the DNA is TGTGCCAGCAGTTTACTCGCGGCCGGACTAGCGGGGCCCTACAATGAGCAGTTCTTC. Residues: CASSLLAAGLAGPYNEQFF.

The V and J genes are TRBV2 and TRBJ1-3; D might be TRBD1 (6 bases). CDR3 length equals 15 residues. Germline V CDR1 and CDR2: SNHLY, FYNNEI. Trimming took 10 bases from V and 0 from J, leaving 16 bases between them. This CDR3 is CAMLSRGSSGNTIYF. The CDR3 DNA reads TGTGCCATGCTGAGCAGGGGATCCTCTGGAAACACCATATATTTT.

The rearrangement links TRBV28 to TRBJ2-2; 8 nucleotides line up with TRBD1. Germline V gene lookup returns CDR1 MDHEN and CDR2 SYDVKM. Trimming at V came to 6 bases and at J to 6 bases, leaving 9 bases not matched to a gene. The CDR3 runs to 15 residues. This CDR3 reads CASSPSQGAAGELFF. In DNA, the CDR3 is TGTGCCAGCAGCCCCTCTCAGGGGGCGGCCGGGGAGCTGTTTTTT.